Below, 20 T cell receptor beta chains from the same sample are listed, as sequenced in a study of OX40 agonist ivuxolimab in advanced cancers. Sequencing used immunoSEQ multiplex PCR; TCRdb keeps in-frame clones, though not all of them. The sample lists 130,000 or so clones, around 93% occurring once. The sample here was CD4+ or CD8+ T cells sorted from blood, taken in a trial of the OX40 agonist ivuxolimab. The receptors come from an adult with an advanced solid tumor such as melanoma, head and neck, liver or kidney cancer.

V and J are TRBV6-6 and TRBJ1-1, with D possibly being TRBD1 (6 bases). The germline V gene has CDR1 MNHNY and CDR2 SVGAGI (reference sequence). The CDR3 contains 15 residues. The V gene lost 0 bases and the J gene lost 3 bases, with 11 bases spanning the gap. The CDR3 loop is CASSYSNPGDTEAFF. CDR3 coding DNA: TGTGCCAGCAGTTACTCGAACCCAGGGGACACTGAAGCTTTCTTT.

The rearrangement joins TRBV19 to TRBJ2-1, with 8 bases matching TRBD1. J lost 8 bases, V lost 5 bases, and 14 bases had no gene match. In germline, CDR1 is LNHDA, CDR2 SQIVND (reference sequence). This CDR3 has 16 residues. CDR3: CASSSRWTGPLDEQFF. Here the CDR3 DNA reads TGTGCCAGTAGTTCTCGCTGGACAGGGCCGTTGGATGAGCAGTTCTTC.

The CDR3 bases are TGCGCCAGCAGTGTCGGGGTAAACACTGAAGCTTTCTTT. Its protein is CASSVGVNTEAFF. The V call is TRBV10-1, the J call TRBJ1-1, with D hard to call. Trimming took 4 bases from V and 2 from J, leaving 8 bases between them. CDR1 WNHNN and CDR2 SYGVQD come from the germline V gene (reference sequence). CDR3 length equals 13 residues.

This clone occurred once. V is TRBV5-8 and J is TRBJ1-4; tentative D call: TRBD1 (5 bases). Germline loops: CDR1 SGHTS, CDR2 YDEGEE. The CDR3 length is 17 residues. The V gene lost 0 bases and the J gene lost 6 bases, with 18 bases spanning the gap. Here the CDR3 reads CASSLEGLGTGYEKLFF. The CDR3 DNA reads as TGTGCCAGCAGCTTGGAGGGTCTCGGGACCGGTTATGAAAAACTGTTTTTT.

V is TRBV7-9 and J is TRBJ1-2, with 10 bases matching TRBD1. V lost 5 bases to trimming and J lost 6 bases; unmatched junction nucleotides: 12. This CDR3 is built from 16 residues. The V gene's germline CDR1 is SEHNR and CDR2 FQNEAQ (reference sequence). CDR3 nucleotides: TGTGCCAGCAGCGCGTTATCGGGACAGGGGTGGGATGGCTACACCTTC. Protein product: CASSALSGQGWDGYTF.

The chain links TRBV7-2 to TRBJ2-1; 7 nucleotides match TRBD2. V lost 0 bases, J lost 7 bases, and 9 bases stayed unmatched. Germline CDR1 SGHTA, CDR2 FQGNSA. This CDR3 contains 16 residues. The DNA for the CDR3 is TGTGCCAGCAGCTTAGCAGTGGGGGGGTACTTGAATGAGCAGTTCTTC. This sequence encodes CASSLAVGGYLNEQFF.

J is TRBJ1-5 and V is TRBV28; 7 bases fit TRBD1. The trim removed 2 bases at V and 4 bases at J, leaving 5 bases unmatched. Germline CDR1 is MDHEN and CDR2 is SYDVKM. This CDR3 is 15 amino acids long. Here the CDR3 reads CASSLGQGGNQPQHF. The CDR3 DNA is TGTGCCAGCAGTTTAGGGCAGGGGGGGAATCAGCCCCAGCATTTT. The whole variable domain, filled in from reference TRBV28 and TRBJ1-5, reads DVKVTQSSRYLVKRTGEKVFLECVQDMDHENMFWYRQDPGLGLRLIYFSYDVKMKEKGDIPEGYSVSREKKERFSLILESASTNQTSMYLCASSLGQGGNQPQHFGDGTRLSIL.

The chain joins TRBV6-6 to TRBJ2-1, with D possibly TRBD1 on 6 matching bases. From germline, CDR1 is MNHNY and CDR2 SVGAGI (reference sequence). V lost 3 bases and J 8 bases, leaving 11 bases between the germline ends. The CDR3 is 13 amino acids. CDR3 sequence: CASSYQGIDEQFF. The CDR3 bases are TGTGCCAGCAGTTATCAGGGGATAGATGAGCAGTTCTTC.

The chain employs TRBV15 and TRBJ1-2; D gene uncertain. The V gene's germline CDR1 is LNHNV and CDR2 YYDKDF (reference sequence). This CDR3 is 13 amino acids long. The V gene lost 0 bases and the J gene lost 12 bases, with 14 bases spanning the gap. CDR3 sequence (DNA): TGTGCCACCAGCAGAGATCAAACGGGAGTGAACACCTTC. It translates to CATSRDQTGVNTF.

The chain couples TRBV28 to TRBJ2-7; D may be TRBD2 (5 bases). CDR1 is MDHEN and CDR2 is SYDVKM in the germline V gene. CDR3 length equals 15 residues. V was cut by 6 bases and J by 0 bases, with 15 bases left in between. The CDR3 loop is CASSPSGSSSYEQYF. CDR3 in DNA: TGTGCCAGCAGCCCGAGCGGCTCCAGCTCCTACGAGCAGTACTTC.

The chain combines TRBV11-2 with TRBJ1-4; D might be TRBD1 (6 bases). V was cut by 1 base and J by 7 bases, with 10 bases left in between. Germline V gene data show CDR1 as SGHAT and CDR2 as FQNNGV. The CDR3 contains 14 residues. The CDR3 protein is CASSLAGASEKLFF. The CDR3, as DNA: TGTGCCAGCAGCTTAGCGGGGGCGAGTGAAAAACTGTTTTTT. Full variable domain (outside the CDR3, taken from reference TRBV11-2 and TRBJ1-4): EAGVAQSPRYKIIEKRQSVAFWCNPISGHATLYWYQQILGQGPKLLIQFQNNGVVDDSQLPKDRFSAERLKGVDSTLKIQPAKLEDSAVYLCASSLAGASEKLFFGSGTQLSVL.

The J gene is TRBJ1-4, the V gene TRBV7-2; D is possibly TRBD1 (5 bases). The CDR3 is made up of 13 amino acids. V was trimmed by 5 bases and J by 8 bases, leaving 12 bases between them. CDR1 is SGHTA and CDR2 is FQGNSA in the germline V gene. Here the CDR3 reads CASSGHGREKLFF. The CDR3 bases are TGTGCCAGCAGCGGACACGGAAGGGAAAAACTGTTTTTT. Full variable domain (rest looked up from reference TRBV7-2 and TRBJ1-4): GAGVSQSPSNKVTEKGKDVELRCDPISGHTALYWYRQSLGQGLEFLIYFQGNSAPDKSGLPSDRFSAERTGGSVSTLTIQRTQQEDSAVYLCASSGHGREKLFFGSGTQLSVL.

The gene calls are TRBV5-4 and TRBJ2-1, with no clear D. The CDR3 loop spans 13 amino acids. CDR1 and CDR2 (germline): SGHNT, YYREEE (reference sequence). Between the trimmed V and J ends, which lost 1 base and 8 bases, there was a span of 10 bases. CDR3 nucleotides: TGTGCCAGCAGCTTGCCATTACGGGATGAGCAGTTCTTC. Residues: CASSLPLRDEQFF.

The chain couples TRBV4-2 to TRBJ2-2, with TRBD1 as a possible D gene (5 bases). Per the germline V gene, CDR1 is LGHNA and CDR2 is YNFKEQ. V was pared by 0 bases and J by 4 bases, with 9 bases between. The length of the CDR3 is 15 residues. CDR3 region: CASSQDVRATGELFF. The CDR3 nucleotides are TGTGCCAGCAGCCAAGACGTCAGGGCCACCGGGGAGCTGTTTTTT.

The CDR3 is CASSSGGRNTGELFF. In DNA, the CDR3 is TGTGCCAGTAGTAGTGGGGGCAGAAACACCGGGGAGCTGTTTTTT. The chain has TRBV19 and TRBJ2-2; tentative D call: TRBD1 (6 bases). Germline assignment: CDR1 LNHDA and CDR2 SQIVND (reference sequence). Trimming cost V 4 bases and J 2 bases, with 11 bases left between them. The CDR3 covers 15 residues.

This sequence joins TRBV7-2 and TRBJ2-7; maybe TRBD1 (6 bases). Deletions cut 4 bases from V and 0 bases from J, with 13 bases between. The germline CDR1 and CDR2 sequences are SGHTA and FQGNSA. This CDR3 is 15 amino acids long. CDR3 sequence: CASSSSRDISYEQYF. CDR3 nucleotides: TGTGCCAGCAGCTCGTCCCGGGACATCTCCTACGAGCAGTACTTC.

This clone has only one observation. The chain uses TRBV10-3 and TRBJ1-2; tentative D call: TRBD1 (6 bases). Germline V gives CDR1 ENHRY, CDR2 SYGVKD. The CDR3 covers 12 residues. V shed 5 bases and J shed 8 bases, with 12 bases lying between them. CDR3 sequence (DNA): TGTGCCATCAGTTCACAGGGTAAAGGCTACACCTTC. Protein product: CAISSQGKGYTF.

The chain has TRBV2 and TRBJ2-1; D unresolved. Germline V gene data show CDR1 as SNHLY and CDR2 as FYNNEI. This CDR3 region has 13 residues. The V end lost 3 bases, the J end lost 5 bases, and 8 bases lay between the germline ends. CDR3 loop: CASSEGFNNEQFF. The CDR3 DNA reads as TGTGCCAGCAGTGAGGGGTTCAACAATGAGCAGTTCTTC.

The gene calls are TRBV9 and TRBJ1-2; 8 nucleotides match TRBD1. Looked up from germline, CDR1 is SGDLS and CDR2 is YYNGEE. V lost 2 bases and J lost 6; bases outside the gene matches: 12. The CDR3 contains 16 residues. The CDR3 protein is CASSVVQGAGGNGYTF. The CDR3 DNA reads as TGTGCCAGCAGCGTCGTTCAGGGGGCCGGGGGGAATGGCTACACCTTC.

The V call is TRBV15, the J call TRBJ1-5, with D possibly matching TRBD1 (6 bases). CDR1 is LNHNV, CDR2 YYDKDF, per germline (reference sequence). This CDR3 is 18 amino acids long. Trimming pared 0 bases from V and 3 bases from J, leaving 18 bases between. For the CDR3, the DNA is TGTGCCACCAGCAGAGATCTACCGGGAGGGGGATTCAATCAGCCCCAGCATTTT. Translated, it gives CATSRDLPGGGFNQPQHF.